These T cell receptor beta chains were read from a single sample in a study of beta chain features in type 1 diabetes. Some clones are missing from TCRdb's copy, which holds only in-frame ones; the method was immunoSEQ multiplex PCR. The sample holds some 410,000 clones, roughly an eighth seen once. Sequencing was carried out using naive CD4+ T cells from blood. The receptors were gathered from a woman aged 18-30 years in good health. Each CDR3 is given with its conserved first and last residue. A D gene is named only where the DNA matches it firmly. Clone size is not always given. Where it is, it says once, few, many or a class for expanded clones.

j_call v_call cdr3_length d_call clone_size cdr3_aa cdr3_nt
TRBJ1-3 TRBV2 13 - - CASNPSSGNTIYF TGTGCCAGCAACCCGAGCTCTGGAAACACCATATATTTT
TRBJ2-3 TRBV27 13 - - CASSFWRGDTQYF TGTGCCAGCAGTTTTTGGCGGGGAGATACGCAGTATTTT
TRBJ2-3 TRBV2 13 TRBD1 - CASRGDRADTQYF TGTGCCAGTCGGGGAGACAGGGCAGATACGCAGTATTTT
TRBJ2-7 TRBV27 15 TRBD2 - CASTPRPREGYEQYF TGTGCCAGCACCCCCCGGCCGCGGGAGGGCTACGAGCAGTACTTC
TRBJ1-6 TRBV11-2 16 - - CASSFFQVSYNSPLHF TGTGCCAGCAGCTTTTTTCAGGTCTCCTATAATTCACCCCTCCACTTT
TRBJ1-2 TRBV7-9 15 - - CASSLGQLADYGYTF TGTGCCAGCAGCTTAGGGCAACTCGCGGACTATGGCTACACCTTC
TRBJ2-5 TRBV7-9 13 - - CASRNLAKETQYF TGTGCCAGCAGGAACCTAGCGAAAGAGACCCAGTACTTC
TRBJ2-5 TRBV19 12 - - CASRAAEETQYF TGTGCCAGCCGGGCAGCCGAAGAGACCCAGTACTTC
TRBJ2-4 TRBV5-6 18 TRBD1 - CASSFVGQGKSAKNIQYF TGTGCCAGCAGCTTTGTGGGACAGGGCAAGTCGGCCAAAAACATTCAGTACTTC
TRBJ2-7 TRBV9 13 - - CASSQDTNYEQYF TGTGCCAGCAGCCAGGACACAAACTACGAGCAGTACTTC
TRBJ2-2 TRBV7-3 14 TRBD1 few CASRRQGDTGELFF TGTGCCAGCAGAAGACAGGGTGACACCGGGGAGCTGTTTTTT
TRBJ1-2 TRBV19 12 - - CASSARGHGYTF TGTGCCAGTAGTGCCAGGGGCCATGGCTACACCTTC
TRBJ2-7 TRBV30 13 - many CAWSTTGKVEQYF TGTGCCTGGAGTACAACAGGGAAGGTAGAGCAGTACTTC
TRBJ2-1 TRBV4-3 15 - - CASSQDNLGVRGQFF TGCGCCAGCAGCCAAGACAATTTAGGGGTGCGCGGGCAGTTCTTC
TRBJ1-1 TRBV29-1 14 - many CSVSKASLGTEAFF TGCAGCGTTTCCAAGGCCTCTCTGGGCACTGAAGCTTTCTTT
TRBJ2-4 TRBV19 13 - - CASSIDGVNIQYF TGTGCCAGTAGTATTGACGGGGTCAACATTCAGTACTTC
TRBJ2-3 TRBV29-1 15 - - CSVNPIGRPIDTQYF TGCAGCGTCAATCCAATCGGACGGCCCATAGATACGCAGTATTTT
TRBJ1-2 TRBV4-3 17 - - CASSQEMTAALRYGYTF TGCGCCAGCAGCCAAGAAATGACAGCCGCTTTACGTTATGGCTACACCTTC
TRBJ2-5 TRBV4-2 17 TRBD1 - CASSHKTGDASQETQYF TGTGCCAGCAGCCACAAAACAGGGGACGCTTCGCAAGAGACCCAGTACTTC
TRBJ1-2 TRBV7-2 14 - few CASSPTRAEGGYTF TGTGCCAGCAGCCCTACTCGGGCAGAAGGCGGCTACACCTTC
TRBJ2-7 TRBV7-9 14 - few CASSLGTQGYEQYF TGTGCCAGCAGCTTAGGGACTCAGGGCTACGAGCAGTACTTC
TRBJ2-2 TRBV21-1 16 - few CASSKGQGANTGELFF TGTGCCAGCAGCAAGGGACAGGGGGCGAACACCGGGGAGCTGTTTTTT
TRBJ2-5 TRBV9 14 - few CASSLEGRQETQYF TGTGCCAGCAGCCTAGAGGGGCGCCAAGAGACCCAGTACTTC
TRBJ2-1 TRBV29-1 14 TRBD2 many CSVDTLAGYNEQFF TGCAGCGTTGATACGCTAGCGGGATACAATGAGCAGTTCTTC
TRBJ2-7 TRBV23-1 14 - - CASSQSTQSYEQYF TGCGCCAGCAGTCAATCGACCCAGAGCTACGAGCAGTACTTC
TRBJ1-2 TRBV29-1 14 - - CSAAPGAANYGYTF TGCAGCGCCGCTCCAGGGGCGGCTAACTATGGCTACACCTTC
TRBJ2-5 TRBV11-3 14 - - CASSLKFSQETQYF TGTGCCAGCAGCTTAAAGTTCAGCCAAGAGACCCAGTACTTC
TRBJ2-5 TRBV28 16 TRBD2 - CASSLGPGGVQETQYF TGTGCCAGCAGCCTCGGTCCGGGAGGGGTTCAAGAGACCCAGTACTTC
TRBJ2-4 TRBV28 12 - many CASSSGLDIQYF TGTGCCAGCAGCTCAGGGTTGGACATTCAGTACTTC
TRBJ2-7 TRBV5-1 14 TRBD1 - CASSLGQGFYEQYF TGCGCCAGCAGCTTGGGACAGGGGTTTTACGAGCAGTACTTC
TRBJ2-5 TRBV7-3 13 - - CASSPGQRTAQYF TGTGCCAGCAGCCCAGGACAGCGGACGGCCCAGTACTTC
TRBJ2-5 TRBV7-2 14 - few CASSLIGGQETQYF TGTGCCAGCAGCTTAATTGGGGGACAAGAGACCCAGTACTTC
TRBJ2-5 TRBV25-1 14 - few CASSESNRAGTQYF TGTGCCAGCAGTGAATCGAACAGGGCTGGGACCCAGTACTTC
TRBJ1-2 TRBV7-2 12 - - CASSLSHYGYTF TGTGCCAGCAGCTTAAGCCACTATGGCTACACCTTC
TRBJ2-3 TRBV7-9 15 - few CASSLAGARTDTQYF TGTGCCAGCAGCTTAGCGGGGGCTCGCACAGATACGCAGTATTTT
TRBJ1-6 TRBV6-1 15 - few CASSETRLGNSPLHF TGTGCCAGCAGTGAAACCAGGTTGGGGAATTCACCCCTCCACTTT
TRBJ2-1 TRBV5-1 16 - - CASSVVGGSSYNEQFF TGCGCCAGCAGCGTGGTTGGGGGGAGCTCCTACAATGAGCAGTTCTTC
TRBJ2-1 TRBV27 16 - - CASSRPIGSRYNEQFF TGTGCCAGCAGTCGCCCCATTGGCTCCCGGTACAATGAGCAGTTCTTC
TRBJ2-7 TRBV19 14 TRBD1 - CASSLGTGEYEQYF TGTGCCAGTAGTTTGGGGACAGGGGAATACGAGCAGTACTTC
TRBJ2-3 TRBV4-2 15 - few CASSLEAAAGYTQYF TGTGCCAGCAGCCTTGAGGCCGCCGCCGGATATACGCAGTATTTT
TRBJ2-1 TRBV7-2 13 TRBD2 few CASSGGLAGGQFF TGTGCCAGCAGCGGGGGACTAGCGGGAGGTCAGTTCTTC
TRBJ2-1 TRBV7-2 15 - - CASSRIERRNNEQFF TGTGCCAGCAGCCGCATCGAGCGGAGAAACAATGAGCAGTTCTTC
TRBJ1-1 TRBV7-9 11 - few CASSSLAEAFF TGTGCCAGCAGCTCCCTGGCTGAAGCTTTCTTT
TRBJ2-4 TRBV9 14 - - CASSSKDGKNIQYF TGTGCCAGCAGCTCCAAGGACGGTAAAAACATTCAGTACTTC
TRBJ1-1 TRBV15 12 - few CATSRDGPEAFF TGTGCCACCAGCAGAGACGGTCCAGAAGCTTTCTTT
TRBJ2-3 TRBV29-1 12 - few CSVGRGTDTQYF TGCAGCGTTGGTAGGGGCACAGATACGCAGTATTTT
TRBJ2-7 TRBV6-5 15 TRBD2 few CASSSAGTSGYEQYF TGTGCCAGCAGTTCGGCCGGGACTAGCGGTTACGAGCAGTACTTC
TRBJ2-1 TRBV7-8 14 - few CASSTWGPVGEQFF TGTGCCAGCAGCACCTGGGGGCCCGTCGGTGAGCAGTTCTTC
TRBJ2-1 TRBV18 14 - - CASSPFKGTNEQFF TGTGCCAGCTCACCTTTCAAGGGGACAAATGAGCAGTTCTTC
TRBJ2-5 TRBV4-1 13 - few CASGLTGGETQYF TGCGCCAGTGGATTGACAGGAGGGGAGACCCAGTACTTC
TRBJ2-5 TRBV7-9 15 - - CASSWGAKGEETQYF TGTGCCAGCAGCTGGGGGGCCAAGGGAGAAGAGACCCAGTACTTC
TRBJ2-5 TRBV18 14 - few CASSKLTGGETQYF TGTGCCAGCTCAAAATTAACAGGCGGGGAGACCCAGTACTTC
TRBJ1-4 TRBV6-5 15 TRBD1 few CASSYSTGINEKLFF TGTGCCAGCAGTTACTCGACAGGGATTAATGAAAAACTGTTTTTT
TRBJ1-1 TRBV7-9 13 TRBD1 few CASGLDRATEAFF TGTGCCAGCGGACTGGACAGGGCCACTGAAGCTTTCTTT
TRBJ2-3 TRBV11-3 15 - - CASSPRQLSTDTQYF TGTGCCAGCAGCCCCCGACAGCTGAGCACAGATACGCAGTATTTT
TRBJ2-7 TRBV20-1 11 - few CSASTGYEQYF TGCAGTGCCAGTACAGGTTACGAGCAGTACTTC
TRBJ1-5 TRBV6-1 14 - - CASERAGRDQPQHF TGTGCCAGCGAACGGGCAGGGCGGGATCAGCCCCAGCATTTT